The entry that follows covers one T cell receptor beta chain sequence. What it binds is not known. The sample originates from a study of long-term antiretroviral therapy in people with HIV. The overall study: Samples from the earliest time points predate the 2015 immediate-ART recommendation by about a decade.

The V and J ends lost 4 bases and 1 base respectively, with 9 bases between them. The CDR3 spans 15 residues. Germline V gene data show CDR1 as SGHRS and CDR2 as YFSETQ. From each donor, at least one pre-ART PBMC sample and at least two post-ART PBMC samples were obtained. Runs used v3.0 of the immunoSEQ assay and were done at survey level. TCRdb's table, derived via immunoSEQ multiplex PCR, lists solely in-frame clones and lacks some. Of 20,000 to 30,000 clones listed, 79% were seen once; the top ten hold about 9.1%. Findings and limits, study-wide: Dating from about 2004 to 2017, the blood was possibly obtained under older ART regimens.

The sequence came from a woman in her thirties or forties with HIV. The sequencing here drew on unsorted PBMCs, taken 1.2 years after starting antiretroviral therapy. The J gene is TRBJ2-6, the V gene TRBV5-1; maybe TRBD2 (5 bases). The CDR3 here is CASSPTGSGANVLTF. For the CDR3, the DNA is TGCGCCAGCAGCCCAACGGGGTCTGGGGCCAACGTCCTGACTTTC. Variable domain in full (rest from reference TRBV5-1 and TRBJ2-6): KAGVTQTPRYLIKTRGQQVTLSCSPISGHRSVSWYQQTPGQGLQFLFEYFSETQRNKGNFPGRFSGRQFSNSRSEMNVSTLELGDSALYLCASSPTGSGANVLTFGAGSRLTVL.